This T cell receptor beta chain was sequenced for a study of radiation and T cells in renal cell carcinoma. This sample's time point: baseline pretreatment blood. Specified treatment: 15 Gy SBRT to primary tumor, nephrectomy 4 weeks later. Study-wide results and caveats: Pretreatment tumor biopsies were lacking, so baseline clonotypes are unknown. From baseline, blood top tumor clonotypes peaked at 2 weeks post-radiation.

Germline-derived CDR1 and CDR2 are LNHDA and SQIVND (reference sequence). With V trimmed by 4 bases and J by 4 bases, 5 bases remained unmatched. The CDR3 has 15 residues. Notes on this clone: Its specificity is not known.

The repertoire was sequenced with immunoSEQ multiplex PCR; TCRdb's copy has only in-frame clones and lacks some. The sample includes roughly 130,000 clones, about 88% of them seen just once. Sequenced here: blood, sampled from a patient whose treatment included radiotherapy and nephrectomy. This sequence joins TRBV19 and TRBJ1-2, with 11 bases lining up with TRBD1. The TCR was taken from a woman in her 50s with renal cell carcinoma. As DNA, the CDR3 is TGTGCCAGTAGTACGAGGGACAGGGGGTTCTATGGCTACACCTTC. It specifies CASSTRDRGFYGYTF.